This paragraph reports one TCR beta chain. Its antigen is not known. The germline gives CDR1 KGHDR, CDR2 SFDVKD. V shed 5 bases, J shed 1 base, and the junction held 8 bases outside the gene matches. This CDR3 is built from 16 residues. It was with a sample-barcoded 5' primer and a J-beta primer mix that a second PCR of roughly 7 to 12 cycles was run. TCRdb re-called the 5' RACE reads with MiXCR, one entry per CDR3 protein. The table records about 900,000 distinct CDR3 sequences, 45% to 50% of them present only once. The data are from a study of blood T cells in healthy people across ages. Peripheral blood was drawn, roughly 10 milliliters per donor. Per sample, extraction of total RNA gave at least 5.5 micrograms in every case. Findings and caveats of the study: Diversity was higher, and naive CD4+ cells more numerous, in long-lived donors than in aged donors. Older individuals had lower TCR beta diversity per million T cells (the decline was roughly linear).

The TCR comes from a man between 25 and 39 years old in good health. The sequenced sample was blood. The rearrangement links TRBV24-1 to TRBJ2-3; 7 bases are shared with TRBD2. CDR3 DNA sequence: TGTGCCACCAGTGCTCCCATGGGGAGGGGCACAGATACGCAGTATTTT. Residues: CATSAPMGRGTDTQYF.